Listed below are T cell receptor beta chains from one sample, sequenced in a study of identical twins. TCRdb processed the 5' RACE reads anew with MiXCR; each CDR3 protein has one entry. The sample consists of 250,000 or so distinct CDR3 sequences, around 8.8% of them appearing once. These sequences were also reported in another study, on yellow fever vaccine responses in identical twins.

The sequenced material came from CD8+ T cells sorted from blood. Receptor source: a woman under 30 in good health. Both conserved end residues are part of each CDR3. A D gene is named only where the DNA matches it firmly. Only some rows state a clone size, as once, few, many or a class for expanded clones.

length,D,V,J,size,DNA,CDR3
16,TRBD2,TRBV6-4,TRBJ2-3,few,TGTGCCAGCAGTGACTCGGCGGGAGGTAGCACAGATACGCAGTATTTT,CASSDSAGGSTDTQYF
17,TRBD1,TRBV4-2,TRBJ2-7,many,TGTGCCAGCAGCCAAGATGGGGTGGGACAGGGCTTTTACGAGCAGTACTTC,CASSQDGVGQGFYEQYF
13,TRBD2,TRBV29-1,TRBJ2-7,NA,TGCAGCGTTATAGCGGGAGCCTCCTACGAGCAGTACTTC,CSVIAGASYEQYF
16,NA,TRBV4-3,TRBJ2-7,NA,TGCGCCAGCAGCCAAGACCGTGGAGGACTTGCCTACGAGCAGTACTTC,CASSQDRGGLAYEQYF
15,TRBD1,TRBV7-9,TRBJ2-7,many,TGTGCCAGCAGCCTGGCGGGACAGGATAACTACGAGCAGTACTTC,CASSLAGQDNYEQYF
13,NA,TRBV24-1,TRBJ2-1,many,TGTGCCACCAGTGATCAGCGGTACAATGAGCAGTTCTTC,CATSDQRYNEQFF
15,TRBD1,TRBV7-9,TRBJ2-3,NA,TGTGCCAGCAGTCCAACCCGGGACAGTTGGGATACGCAGTATTTT,CASSPTRDSWDTQYF
15,TRBD1,TRBV4-3,TRBJ2-7,many,TGCGCCAGCAGCCAGGACCGGGACAGGGGCTACGAGCAGTACTTC,CASSQDRDRGYEQYF
13,NA,TRBV7-9,TRBJ2-7,NA,TGTGCCAGCAGCTTAGGAGCTCACTACGAGCAGTACTTC,CASSLGAHYEQYF
12,NA,TRBV29-1,TRBJ2-3,many,TGCAGCGTCGGGGTTTTGACAGATACGCAGTATTTT,CSVGVLTDTQYF
13,NA,TRBV14,TRBJ1-2,many,TGTGCCAGCAGCCAAACCGGGAACTATGGCTACACCTTC,CASSQTGNYGYTF
15,TRBD1,TRBV5-1,TRBJ2-2,many,TGCGCCAGCAGCTGGAGGGACAGGGATACCGGGGAGCTGTTTTTT,CASSWRDRDTGELFF
16,TRBD1,TRBV24-1,TRBJ2-5,few,TGTGCCACCAGTGGGCCCGGGACAGTTAGCCAAGAGACCCAGTACTTC,CATSGPGTVSQETQYF
17,NA,TRBV27,TRBJ2-1,NA,TGTGCCAGCAGTTCTCCCTTGGACAGCCGCCATCCCAATGAGCAGTTCTTC,CASSSPLDSRHPNEQFF
12,NA,TRBV12-3/TRBV12-4,TRBJ1-1,many,TGTGCCAGCAGTTTAATGGGAACTGAAGCTTTCTTT,CASSLMGTEAFF
12,NA,TRBV2,TRBJ2-1,few,TGTGCCAGCAGTGGATTGGTGGATGAGCAGTTCTTC,CASSGLVDEQFF
15,NA,TRBV6-4,TRBJ2-3,many,TGTGCCAGCAGTGACAGGGGAGAAGGCCCAGATACGCAGTATTTT,CASSDRGEGPDTQYF
14,NA,TRBV7-9,TRBJ2-7,NA,TGTGCCAGCAGCTTAGCCGACAGTACCTACGAGCAGTACTTC,CASSLADSTYEQYF
13,TRBD2,TRBV29-1,TRBJ2-7,few,TGCAGCGTTAGGACTAGCGGGGCCTACGAGCAGTACTTC,CSVRTSGAYEQYF
17,NA,TRBV7-9,TRBJ1-1,few,TGTGCCAGCAGCCTCGCCCGGCGGAGTGAGGGGGGCACTGAAGCTTTCTTT,CASSLARRSEGGTEAFF
17,TRBD2,TRBV15,TRBJ2-1,few,TGTGCCACCAGCAGGGGCTTTAGCGGGGGGGCCTACAATGAGCAGTTCTTC,CATSRGFSGGAYNEQFF
17,NA,TRBV24-1,TRBJ2-2,few,TGTGCCACCAGTGACGCATACAGCACTTGGGACACCGGGGAGCTGTTTTTT,CATSDAYSTWDTGELFF
11,NA,TRBV28,TRBJ2-1,many,TGTGCCAGCTTACACGGGGATGAGCAGTTCTTC,CASLHGDEQFF
15,NA,TRBV27,TRBJ2-7,many,TGTGCCAGCCAAAGGGGGGACCACAGCTCCTACGAGCAGTACTTC,CASQRGDHSSYEQYF
14,NA,TRBV5-5,TRBJ2-7,NA,TGTGCCAGCAGCAAGAGGGACACTACCTACGAGCAGTACTTC,CASSKRDTTYEQYF
13,NA,TRBV24-1,TRBJ1-5,NA,TGTGCCACCAGTGTCGGGGACGGTCAGCCCCAGCATTTT,CATSVGDGQPQHF
16,TRBD1,TRBV28,TRBJ1-5,few,TGTGCCAGCAGCACGGGGTTAGGGACAGGCAATCAGCCCCAGCATTTT,CASSTGLGTGNQPQHF
15,TRBD2,TRBV20-1,TRBJ2-7,NA,TGCAGTGCTCTATCGCTAGCGGGAGGTGTATACGAGCAGTACTTC,CSALSLAGGVYEQYF
13,NA,TRBV6-6,TRBJ1-4,few,TGTGCCAGCAGTGGGGGGGCTAATGAAAAACTGTTTTTT,CASSGGANEKLFF
13,NA,TRBV12-3/TRBV12-4,TRBJ2-5,few,TGTGCCAGCATCCTCGGGGATGAAGAGACCCAGTACTTC,CASILGDEETQYF
16,TRBD2,TRBV7-6,TRBJ2-1,few,TGTGCCAGCAGCTTCACAGGGACTAGCGGGATGGATGAGCAGTTCTTC,CASSFTGTSGMDEQFF
16,TRBD2,TRBV6-2/TRBV6-3,TRBJ2-7,few,TGTGCCAGCAGTTACTCGACTACGGGAGGGACCTACGAGCAGTACTTC,CASSYSTTGGTYEQYF
15,NA,TRBV28,TRBJ2-6,NA,TGTGCCAGCAGTTTCGGGGAGTCAGGGGCCAACGTCCTGACTTTC,CASSFGESGANVLTF
13,NA,TRBV9,TRBJ1-1,many,TGTGCCAGCAGCGGTGGGGGGGCGATTGAAGCTTTCTTT,CASSGGGAIEAFF
16,NA,TRBV28,TRBJ1-5,NA,TGTGCCAGCAGTACACTGAGGAGGGTCCGCAATCAGCCCCAGCATTTT,CASSTLRRVRNQPQHF
14,TRBD1,TRBV20-1,TRBJ2-7,many,TGCAGTGCTAGATGGACAGGAAGCTCCTACGAGCAGTACTTC,CSARWTGSSYEQYF
16,TRBD2,TRBV7-9,TRBJ2-1,many,TGTGCCAGCAGCTTAGCTGCGGGAGATTCCTACAATGAGCAGTTCTTC,CASSLAAGDSYNEQFF
15,TRBD2,TRBV5-5,TRBJ2-1,few,TGTGCCATCACCATCGGTTCCGGGGGGAACAATGAGCAGTTCTTC,CAITIGSGGNNEQFF
17,TRBD2,TRBV7-6,TRBJ2-1,NA,TGTGCCAGCAGCCCCCGACTAGCGGGAGGTGAATACAATGAGCAGTTCTTC,CASSPRLAGGEYNEQFF
13,TRBD1,TRBV12-3/TRBV12-4,TRBJ2-7,few,TGTGCCAGCAGTTACCGGGACAGCGACCAGCAGTACTTC,CASSYRDSDQQYF
19,TRBD1,TRBV20-1,TRBJ2-7,NA,TGCAGTGCTCCTGCAGGGGGCCAAGGGCCAGTCTCCTCTGCCTACGAGCAGTACTTC,CSAPAGGQGPVSSAYEQYF
19,TRBD2,TRBV6-2/TRBV6-3,TRBJ2-5,few,TGTGCCAGCAGTTACCGGACTAGCGGAGCCCTCCACCCCCAAGAGACCCAGTACTTC,CASSYRTSGALHPQETQYF
16,TRBD1,TRBV28,TRBJ2-2,NA,TGTGCCAGCAGTTTATCGGACAGGGGGGTCACCGGGGAGCTGTTTTTT,CASSLSDRGVTGELFF
14,NA,TRBV6-1,TRBJ1-2,many,TGTGCCAGCAGTGAAACAGGGCCCGGTTATGGCTACACCTTC,CASSETGPGYGYTF
15,NA,TRBV12-3/TRBV12-4,TRBJ2-2,few,TGTGCCAGCAGGTTGGAGGGCCAGGGGATCGGGGAGCTGTTTTTT,CASRLEGQGIGELFF
15,NA,TRBV7-9,TRBJ2-1,NA,TGTGCCAGCAGCTTGGTCAAGCCGGGACACCATGAGCAGTTCTTC,CASSLVKPGHHEQFF
15,NA,TRBV6-1,TRBJ2-1,few,TGTGCCAGCAGTCCCAGTATGCCCGCCGGGGATGAGCAGTTCTTC,CASSPSMPAGDEQFF
14,NA,TRBV6-1,TRBJ2-1,many,TGTGCCAGCAATCTACAGGGCTCGAACAATGAGCAGTTCTTC,CASNLQGSNNEQFF
12,NA,TRBV2,TRBJ2-7,many,TGTGCCAGCAACAAGTTGGGGTACGAGCAGTACTTC,CASNKLGYEQYF